This TCR beta chain was recovered during a study of cytomegalovirus exposure and HLA in healthy donors. Primers for the PCR totalled 60 Vbeta and 13 Jbeta. Using immunoSEQ multiplex PCR, the repertoire was profiled, and TCRdb retains in-frame clones only, with some absent. The sample yields 90,000 to 120,000 clones, around 76% seen once. Material for sequencing was PBMCs. The clonotype originates from a man younger than 45 in good health and CMV-seropositive.

The CDR3 coding sequence is TGTGCCAGCAGTCCGCCAGGGCAAGAGACCCAGTACTTC. Amino acids: CASSPPGQETQYF. V usage is TRBV5-4 and J usage is TRBJ2-5; tentative D call: TRBD1 (5 bases). The CDR3 has 13 residues. V was pared by 5 bases and J by 2 bases, with 10 bases between. Germline CDR1 and CDR2: SGHNT and YYREEE (reference sequence).